The 21 T cell receptor beta chains below come from one sample, sequenced in a study of T-cell memory formation after mild COVID-19. MiXCR was run by TCRdb on the 5' RACE reads, yielding one entry per CDR3 protein. This sample has a few hundred thousand distinct CDR3 sequences, with over 11% found just once. Sample: PBMCs or a T cell subset sorted from them (not recorded which). These receptors were obtained from a young man who had mild COVID-19 (a few samples of this study predate the infection). Cell type and time point are not known.

This clonotype has at least ten counts. V and J are TRBV29-1 and TRBJ2-5; 9 nucleotides align to TRBD1. Trimming took 7 bases from V and 2 from J; bases not matched to a gene: 2. The CDR3 consists of 12 residues. Germline CDR1 and CDR2: SQVTM and ANQGSEA. The CDR3 sequence: CSETGGQETQYF. The CDR3 DNA reads as TGCAGCGAGACAGGGGGGCAAGAGACCCAGTACTTC.

The rearrangement joins TRBV7-2 to TRBJ1-4; D is ambiguous. The germline CDR1 and CDR2 sequences are SGHTA and FQGNSA. This CDR3 has 13 amino acids. Trimming removed 3 bases from V and 7 bases from J, with 9 bases in between. CDR3 in DNA: TGTGCCAGCAGCTTTTCAACCGGTGAAAAACTGTTTTTT. This codes for CASSFSTGEKLFF.

The genes are TRBV12-3 or TRBV12-4 and TRBJ1-6; D uncertain. This CDR3 has 13 residues. Trimming left V 8 bases short and J 7 bases short, with 12 bases between. CDR3: CASFGGGNSPLHF. In DNA, the CDR3 is TGTGCCAGCTTCGGCGGCGGGAATTCACCCCTCCACTTT.

This sequence joins TRBV3-1 and TRBJ2-7; the D is unclear. The CDR3 is made up of 15 amino acids. V was cut by 0 bases and J by 6 bases, with 15 bases left in between. Germline values: CDR1 LGHDT, CDR2 YNNKEL (reference sequence). The DNA of the CDR3 is TGTGCCAGCAGCCAAGATAGGGTAAGGGAATGCGAGCAGTACTTC. Its protein is CASSQDRVRECEQYF.

This clonotype was counted between two and nine times. V and J are TRBV7-9 and TRBJ2-7; D remains ambiguous. V was trimmed by 2 bases and J by 2 bases, leaving 7 bases between them. Germline V CDR1 and CDR2: SEHNR, FQNEAQ (reference sequence). The CDR3 runs to 13 residues. CDR3 nucleotide sequence: TGTGCCAGCAGCTTACCTGGGGCCTACGAGCAGTACTTC. Encoded protein: CASSLPGAYEQYF. The full variable domain, its missing parts supplied by reference TRBV7-9 and TRBJ2-7, is DTGVSQNPRHKITKRGQNVTFRCDPISEHNRLYWYRQTLGQGPEFLTYFQNEAQLEKSRLLSDRFSAERPKGSFSTLEIQRTEQGDSAMYLCASSLPGAYEQYFGPGTRLTVT.

In this sample, this clonotype turned up many times. V gene TRBV7-2 combines with J gene TRBJ2-7; tentative D call: TRBD2 (5 bases). From germline, CDR1 is SGHTA and CDR2 FQGNSA. This CDR3 contains 16 residues. Trimming pared 4 bases from V and 0 bases from J, leaving 16 bases between. The CDR3 spells CASSSFPRGSSYEQYF. DNA for the CDR3: TGTGCCAGCAGCTCATTTCCCCGGGGTAGCTCCTACGAGCAGTACTTC.

The V call is TRBV7-6, the J call TRBJ2-7; D not resolved. Near its end, the DNA agrees better with TRBJ2-1, so the J call may be wrong. Germline CDR1 is SGHVS and CDR2 is FNYEAQ. This CDR3 is built from 13 residues. This CDR3 reads CASSLGEVSEQFF. CDR3 nucleotide sequence: TGTGCCAGCAGCTTAGGGGAAGTCAGTGAGCAGTTCTTC.

The table lists this clonotype with many counts. The chain recombines TRBV5-1 with TRBJ2-1; no reliable D call. Germline CDR1 and CDR2: SGHRS and YFSETQ. With 1 base removed from V and 5 bases from J, the gap between germline ends came to 7 bases. CDR3 size: 13 residues. The CDR3 here is CASSLSRDNEQFF. In nucleotides, the CDR3 is TGCGCCAGCAGCTTGAGTAGGGACAATGAGCAGTTCTTC.

This clonotype was recorded at least ten times. In DNA, the CDR3 is TGCAGTGCTAACAAAGAGGGCCTCCGTACGTACGAGCAGTACGTC. Protein: CSANKEGLRTYEQYV. This rearrangement joins TRBV20-1 to TRBJ2-7; possibly TRBD2 for D (5 bases). This CDR3 has 15 amino acids. Germline V gene lookup returns CDR1 DFQATT and CDR2 SNEGSKA (reference sequence). V gave up 4 bases and J gave up 4 bases, with 20 bases separating them.

The sample holds one count of this clonotype. A much larger clone differs by one base, so this may be a read error. The J gene is TRBJ2-2, the V gene TRBV12-3 or TRBV12-4; D is undetermined. CDR3 length: 13 residues. DNA for the CDR3: TGTTCCAGCAGTTTTCTGGGGACCGGGGAGCTGTTTTTT. Protein: CSSSFLGTGELFF.

This clonotype was counted only a few times. This chain links TRBV5-1 with TRBJ2-5; D possibly corresponds to TRBD1 (5 bases). Germline-derived CDR1 and CDR2 are SGHRS and YFSETQ. The CDR3 loop spans 15 amino acids. The V end was cut by 4 bases, the J end by 5 bases, with 18 bases between. CDR3 in amino acids: CASSPGTKGWETQYF. The CDR3 bases are TGCGCCAGCAGCCCAGGCACGAAGGGGTGGGAGACCCAGTACTTC.

This chain joins TRBV12-3 or TRBV12-4 and TRBJ2-1, with 8 bases aligning to TRBD1. The length of the CDR3 is 14 residues. J was trimmed by 7 bases and V by 5 bases; bases with no gene match: 7. The CDR3 DNA follows: TGTGCCAGCAGTACCCGCAGGGGGCGGAATGAGCAGTTCTTC. This translates into CASSTRRGRNEQFF.

This clonotype was counted a few times. V and J are TRBV7-3 and TRBJ1-1; D not resolved. The germline CDR1 and CDR2 sequences are SGHTA and FQGTGA. V lost 0 bases and J lost 5, with 7 bases in between. The CDR3 length is 13 residues. The CDR3 reads CASSLTPGTEAFF. The CDR3 DNA reads TGTGCCAGCAGCTTAACCCCCGGGACTGAAGCTTTCTTT.

The chain joins TRBV25-1 to TRBJ2-1; the match to TRBD2 covers 7 bases. V lost 3 bases, J lost 5 bases, and 10 bases stayed unmatched. Germline CDR1 reads MGHDK; CDR2 reads SYGVNS. The length of the CDR3 is 16 residues. CDR3 nucleotides: TGTGCCAGCAGTGACCCGAGGAGCGGGGAAAACAATGAGCAGTTCTTC. This translates into CASSDPRSGENNEQFF.

J is TRBJ2-7 and V is TRBV30; no definite D call. The germline V gene has CDR1 GTSNPN and CDR2 SVGIG (reference sequence). The V and J ends lost 0 bases and 4 bases respectively, with 10 bases between them. The CDR3 length is 13 residues. The CDR3 DNA reads as TGTGCCTGGAGTGTAATCGGTTCGTACGAGCAGTACTTC. Amino acids: CAWSVIGSYEQYF.

The rearrangement links TRBV6-5 to TRBJ2-3; a possible D gene is TRBD2 (6 bases). V lost 0 bases and J lost 4, with 14 bases in between. There are 16 residues in the CDR3. From germline, CDR1 is MNHEY and CDR2 SVGAGI. In DNA, the CDR3 is TGTGCCAGCAGTTACTCGGAGGGGAGTTGGTCAGATACGCAGTATTTT. This sequence encodes CASSYSEGSWSDTQYF.

This chain joins TRBV4-3 and TRBJ1-2; 7 nucleotides line up with TRBD1. Germline-derived CDR1 and CDR2 are LGHNA and YSLEER. This CDR3 region has 15 residues. V was clipped by 1 base and J by 4 bases; unmatched bases: 6. Here the CDR3 DNA reads TGCGCCAGCAGCCAAGCAAACAGGGGCGGCTATGGCTACACCTTC. This translates into CASSQANRGGYGYTF.

The genes are TRBV7-6 and TRBJ2-7, with 7 positions matching TRBD1. The CDR3 spans 13 residues. Trimming cost V 8 bases and J 3 bases; bases outside gene matches: 7. CDR1 is SGHVS and CDR2 is FNYEAQ in the germline V gene. The CDR3 DNA is TGTGCCAGCCGACAGGGACCCTTCTACGAGCAGTACTTC. It translates to CASRQGPFYEQYF.

This clonotype appeared a few times. This sequence joins TRBV2 and TRBJ1-5; 9 nucleotides agree with TRBD1. CDR1 SNHLY and CDR2 FYNNEI come from the germline V gene. J lost 6 bases, V lost 3 bases, and 6 bases had no gene match. The CDR3 is 15 residues long. The CDR3 nucleotides are TGTGCCAGCAGTGACGGGACAGGGTTCAGTCAGCCCCAGCATTTT. Protein: CASSDGTGFSQPQHF.

This clonotype has a count of ten or more. CDR3 protein: CASSLQAGDYGYTF. In DNA, the CDR3 is TGCGCCAGCAGCTTGCAGGCAGGGGACTATGGCTACACCTTC. This chain joins TRBV5-1 and TRBJ1-2, with a weak D call TRBD1 (6 bases). Trimming stripped 1 base from V and 3 bases from J, with 10 bases between. This CDR3 spans 14 amino acids. Germline CDR1 SGHRS, CDR2 YFSETQ.

This clonotype was counted between two and nine times. This chain joins TRBV7-3 and TRBJ2-3, with D unclear. This CDR3 region has 13 residues. Germline loops: CDR1 SGHTA, CDR2 FQGTGA. With 5 bases removed from V and 6 bases from J, the gap between germline ends came to 12 bases. CDR3 in DNA: TGTGCCAGCAGCCTTAATCCTCCCGATACGCAGTATTTT. The encoded protein is CASSLNPPDTQYF.